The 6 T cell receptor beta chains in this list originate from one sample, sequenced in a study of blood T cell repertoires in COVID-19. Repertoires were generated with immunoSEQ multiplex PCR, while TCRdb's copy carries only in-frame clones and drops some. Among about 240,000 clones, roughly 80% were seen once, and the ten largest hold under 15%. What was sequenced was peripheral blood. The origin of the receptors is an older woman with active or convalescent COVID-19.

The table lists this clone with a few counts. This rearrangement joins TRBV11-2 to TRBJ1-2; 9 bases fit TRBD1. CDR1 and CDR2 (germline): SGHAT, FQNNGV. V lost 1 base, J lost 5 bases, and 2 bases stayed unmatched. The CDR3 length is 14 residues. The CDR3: CASSLGTGDYGYTF. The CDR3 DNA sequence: TGTGCCAGCAGCTTAGGGACAGGGGATTATGGCTACACCTTC.

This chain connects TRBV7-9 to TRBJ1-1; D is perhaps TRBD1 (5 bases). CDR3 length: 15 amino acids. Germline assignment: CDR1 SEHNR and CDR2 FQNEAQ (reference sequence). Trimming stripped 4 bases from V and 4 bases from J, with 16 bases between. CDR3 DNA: TGTGCCAGCAGCTCGGGGGGGAGGACGGTCACTGAAGCTTTCTTT. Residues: CASSSGGRTVTEAFF.

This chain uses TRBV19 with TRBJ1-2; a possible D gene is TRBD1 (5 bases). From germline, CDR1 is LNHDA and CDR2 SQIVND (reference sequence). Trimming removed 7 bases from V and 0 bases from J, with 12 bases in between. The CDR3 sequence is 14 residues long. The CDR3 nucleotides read TGTGCCAGTAAGACAGCCGTAGCTAACTATGGCTACACCTTC. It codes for CASKTAVANYGYTF.

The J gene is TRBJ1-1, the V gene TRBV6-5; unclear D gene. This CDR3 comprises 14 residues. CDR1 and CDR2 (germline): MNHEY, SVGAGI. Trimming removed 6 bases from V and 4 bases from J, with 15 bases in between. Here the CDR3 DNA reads TGTGCCAGCAGACAAGGGTACGGACTCACTGAAGCTTTCTTT. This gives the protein CASRQGYGLTEAFF.

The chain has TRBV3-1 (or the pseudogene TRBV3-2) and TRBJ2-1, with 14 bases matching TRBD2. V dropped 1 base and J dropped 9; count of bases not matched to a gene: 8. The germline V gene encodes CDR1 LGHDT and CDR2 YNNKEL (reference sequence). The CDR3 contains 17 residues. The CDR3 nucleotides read TGTGCCAGCAGCCAAGCCCGACTAGCGGGGGGGCCAATTGAGCAGTTCTTC. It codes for CASSQARLAGGPIEQFF.

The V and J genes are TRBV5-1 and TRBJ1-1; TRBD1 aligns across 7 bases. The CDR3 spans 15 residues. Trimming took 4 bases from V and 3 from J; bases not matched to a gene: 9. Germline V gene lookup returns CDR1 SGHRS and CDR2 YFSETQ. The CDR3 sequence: CASSLWTGGDTEAFF. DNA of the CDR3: TGCGCCAGCAGCCTATGGACAGGTGGGGACACTGAAGCTTTCTTT.